This T cell receptor beta chain emerged from a study of human T cells and chemical hapten exposure. Turning to the study itself: Patients were given diphenylcyclopropenone on the scalp weekly across the approximately 24-week study.

Time point: pre-sensitization, week 0. Treatment: therapeutic diphenylcyclopropenone sensitization with weekly scalp DPC. Researchers sampled blood before each patch test went on. Donors, patients with alopecia ranging from 18 to 70 years old and judged suitable for DPC, provided samples. The library put unique molecular identifiers onto individual cDNA molecules. TCRdb reprocessed the RACE reads with MiXCR, giving one entry per CDR3 protein. The table shows under 300,000 distinct CDR3 sequences, with 7.5% to 8% occurring only once. This clonotype was observed a handful of times. V lost 4 bases to trimming and J lost 5 bases; unmatched junction nucleotides: 12. The CDR3 spans 17 residues. Germline V gene lookup returns CDR1 SGHVT and CDR2 SQSDAQ.

The material sequenced was whole blood, taken in connection with sensitization to the hapten diphenylcyclopropenone (DPC). The gene calls are TRBV7-4 and TRBJ2-1; TRBD2 matches at 9 bases. The clonotype comes from a man younger than 30 with alopecia areata. Some clones in this sample may be carry-over from other donors' samples. CDR3 amino acids: CASSSRLADAPNNEQFF. CDR3 coding DNA: TGTGCCAGCAGCTCCCGACTAGCGGACGCTCCTAACAATGAGCAGTTCTTC.